The clone carrying this T cell receptor beta chain came up many times. The CDR3 regions of TCR beta were amplified from RNA transcripts. HTBI primers were used for first-round RT-PCR of the TCR CDR3. MiXCR, run by TCRdb on the multiplex PCR reads, gives a single entry per CDR3 protein. Here the sample spans about 210,000 distinct CDR3 sequences, 17% being singletons. Germline loops: CDR1 DFQATT, CDR2 SNEGSKA (reference sequence). V lost 5 bases, J lost 5 bases, and 9 bases stayed unmatched. The CDR3 runs to 15 residues. If no ophthalmopathy progression occurred within 18 months, Graves' hyperthyroidism was stable. Hyperthyroidism patients were newly diagnosed, had disease duration under 2 months, and were aged 18 to 65 years. Orbital computed tomography and thyroid ultrasound, together with serum TRAb and thyroxine and clinical symptoms, were used for diagnoses. Cells are PBMCs isolated from around 9.4 ml of fresh blood.

This record comes from a study of T cells in Graves' hyperthyroidism and ophthalmopathy. The rearrangement links TRBV20-1 to TRBJ2-5; 12 nucleotides line up with TRBD2. This clonotype was sampled from a man in his fifties or sixties with Graves' hyperthyroidism. The specimen sequenced was blood. As DNA, the CDR3 is TGCAGTGCTCCCCTAGCGGGAGGGTTGAGGGAGACCCAGTACTTC. It encodes CSAPLAGGLRETQYF.